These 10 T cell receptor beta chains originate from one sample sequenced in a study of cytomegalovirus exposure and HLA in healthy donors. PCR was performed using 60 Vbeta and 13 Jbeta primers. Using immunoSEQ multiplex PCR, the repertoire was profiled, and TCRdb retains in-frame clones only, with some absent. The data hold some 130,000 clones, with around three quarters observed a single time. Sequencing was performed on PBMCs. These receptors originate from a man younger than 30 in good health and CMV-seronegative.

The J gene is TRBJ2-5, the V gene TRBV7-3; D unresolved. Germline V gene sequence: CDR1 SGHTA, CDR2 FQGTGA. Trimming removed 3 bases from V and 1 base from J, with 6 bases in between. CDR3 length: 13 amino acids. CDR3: CASSFSVQETQYF. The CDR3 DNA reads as TGTGCCAGCAGCTTTTCAGTCCAAGAGACCCAGTACTTC.

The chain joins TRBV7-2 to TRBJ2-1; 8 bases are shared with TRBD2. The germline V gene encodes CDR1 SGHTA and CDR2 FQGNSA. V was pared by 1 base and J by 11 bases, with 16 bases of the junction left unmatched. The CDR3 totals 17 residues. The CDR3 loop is CASSLGRTSLEQGKQFF. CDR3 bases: TGTGCCAGCAGCTTAGGAAGGACTAGCCTAGAGCAAGGAAAGCAGTTCTTC.

CDR3 sequence (DNA): TGTGCCAGCAGACTAACTAGTCCCGAGCAGTACTTC. Translation gives CASRLTSPEQYF. The J gene is TRBJ2-7, the V gene TRBV2; tentative D call: TRBD2 (5 bases). Looked up from germline, CDR1 is SNHLY and CDR2 is FYNNEI. The CDR3 consists of 12 residues. The V gene lost 6 bases and the J gene lost 6 bases, with 12 bases spanning the gap.

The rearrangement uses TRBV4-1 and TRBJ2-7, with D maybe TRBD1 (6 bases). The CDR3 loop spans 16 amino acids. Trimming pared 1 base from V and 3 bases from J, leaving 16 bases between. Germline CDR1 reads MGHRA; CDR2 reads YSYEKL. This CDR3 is CASSQGQGRLGYEQYF. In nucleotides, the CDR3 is TGCGCCAGCAGCCAAGGCCAGGGGAGATTGGGCTACGAGCAGTACTTC.

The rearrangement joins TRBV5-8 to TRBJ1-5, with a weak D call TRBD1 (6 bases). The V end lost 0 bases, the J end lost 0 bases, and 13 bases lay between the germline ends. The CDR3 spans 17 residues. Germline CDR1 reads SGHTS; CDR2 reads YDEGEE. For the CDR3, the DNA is TGTGCCAGCAGCTTGGCCTTGGCAGGGGATAGCAATCAGCCCCAGCATTTT. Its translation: CASSLALAGDSNQPQHF.

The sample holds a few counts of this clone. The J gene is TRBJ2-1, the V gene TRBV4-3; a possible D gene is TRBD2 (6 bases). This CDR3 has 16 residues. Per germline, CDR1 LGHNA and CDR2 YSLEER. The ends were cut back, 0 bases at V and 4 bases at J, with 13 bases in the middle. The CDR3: CASSQDVKTSYNEQFF. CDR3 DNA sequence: TGCGCCAGCAGCCAAGATGTTAAGACTAGTTACAATGAGCAGTTCTTC.

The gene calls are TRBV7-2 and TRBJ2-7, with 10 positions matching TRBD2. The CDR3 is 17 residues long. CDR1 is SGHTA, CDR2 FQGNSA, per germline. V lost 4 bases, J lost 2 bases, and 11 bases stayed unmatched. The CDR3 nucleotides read TGTGCCAGCAGCTCCCGTCCAGCGGGAGGGCTCCCCTACGAGCAGTACTTC. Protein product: CASSSRPAGGLPYEQYF.

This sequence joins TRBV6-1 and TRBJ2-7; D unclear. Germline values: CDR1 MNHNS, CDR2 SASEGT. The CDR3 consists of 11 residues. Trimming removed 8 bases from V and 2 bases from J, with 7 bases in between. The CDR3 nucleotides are TGTGCCAGCTCCTACCCCTACGAGCAGTACTTC. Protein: CASSYPYEQYF.

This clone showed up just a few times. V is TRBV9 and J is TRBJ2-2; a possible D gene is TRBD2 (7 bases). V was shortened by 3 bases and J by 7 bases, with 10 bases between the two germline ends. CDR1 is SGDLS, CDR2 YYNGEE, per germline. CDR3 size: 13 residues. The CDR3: CASSARGGGELFF. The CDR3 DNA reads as TGTGCCAGCAGCGCGAGGGGGGGCGGGGAGCTGTTTTTT. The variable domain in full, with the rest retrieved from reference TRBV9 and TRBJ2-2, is DSGVTQTPKHLITATGQRVTLRCSPRSGDLSVYWYQQSLDQGLQFLIQYYNGEERAKGNILERFSAQQFPDLHSELNLSSLELGDSALYFCASSARGGGELFFGEGSRLTVL.

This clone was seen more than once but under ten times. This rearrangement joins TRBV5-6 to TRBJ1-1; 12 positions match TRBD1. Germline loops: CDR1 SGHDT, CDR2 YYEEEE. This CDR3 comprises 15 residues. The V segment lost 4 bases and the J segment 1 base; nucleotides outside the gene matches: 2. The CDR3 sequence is CASSRDRGRNTEAFF. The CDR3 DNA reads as TGTGCCAGCAGCCGGGACAGGGGGCGGAACACTGAAGCTTTCTTT.